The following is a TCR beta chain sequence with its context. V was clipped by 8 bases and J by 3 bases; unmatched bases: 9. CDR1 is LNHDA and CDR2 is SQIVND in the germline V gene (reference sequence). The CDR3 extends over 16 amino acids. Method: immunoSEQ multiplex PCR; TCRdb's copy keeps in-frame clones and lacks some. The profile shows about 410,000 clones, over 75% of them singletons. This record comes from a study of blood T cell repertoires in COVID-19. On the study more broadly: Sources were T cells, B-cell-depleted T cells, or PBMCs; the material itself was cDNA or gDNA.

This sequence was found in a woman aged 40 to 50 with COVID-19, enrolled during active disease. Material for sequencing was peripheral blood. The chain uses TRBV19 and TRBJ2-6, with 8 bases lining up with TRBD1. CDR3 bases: TGTGCCAGTCGCCGGACAGGGACTCTTGGGGCCAACGTCCTGACTTTC. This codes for CASRRTGTLGANVLTF.